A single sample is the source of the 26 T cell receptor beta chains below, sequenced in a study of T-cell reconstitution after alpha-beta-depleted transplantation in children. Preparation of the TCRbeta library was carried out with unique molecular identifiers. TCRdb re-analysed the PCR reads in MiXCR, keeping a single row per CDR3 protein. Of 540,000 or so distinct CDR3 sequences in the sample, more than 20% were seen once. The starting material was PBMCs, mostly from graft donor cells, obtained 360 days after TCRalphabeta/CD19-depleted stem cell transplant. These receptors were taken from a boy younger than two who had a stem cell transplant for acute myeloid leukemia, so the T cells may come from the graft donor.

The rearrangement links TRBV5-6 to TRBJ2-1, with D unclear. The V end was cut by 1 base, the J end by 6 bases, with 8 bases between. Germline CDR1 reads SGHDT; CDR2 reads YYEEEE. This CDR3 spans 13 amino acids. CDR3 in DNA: TGTGCCAGCAGCTTGTTGGGCCTCAATGAGCAGTTCTTC. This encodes CASSLLGLNEQFF.

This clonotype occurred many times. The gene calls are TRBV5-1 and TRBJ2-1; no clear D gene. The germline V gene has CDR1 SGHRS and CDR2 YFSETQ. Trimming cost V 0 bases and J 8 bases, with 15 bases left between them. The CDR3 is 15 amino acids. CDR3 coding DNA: TGCGCCAGCAGCTTGGCGGATGGTAGGGTTGATGAGCAGTTCTTC. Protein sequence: CASSLADGRVDEQFF.

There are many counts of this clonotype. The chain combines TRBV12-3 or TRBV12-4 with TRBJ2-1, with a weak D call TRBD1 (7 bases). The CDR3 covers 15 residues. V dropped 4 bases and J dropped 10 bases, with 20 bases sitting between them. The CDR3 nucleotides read TGTGCCAGCAGTTCCCTCCGACAGGGTGGGAGGGAGCAGTTCTTC. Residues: CASSSLRQGGREQFF.

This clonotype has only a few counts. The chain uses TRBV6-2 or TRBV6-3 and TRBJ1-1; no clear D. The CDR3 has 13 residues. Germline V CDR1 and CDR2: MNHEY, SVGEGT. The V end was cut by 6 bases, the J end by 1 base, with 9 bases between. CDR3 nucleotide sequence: TGTGCCAGCAGCTCCAATACGAACACTGAAGCTTTCTTT. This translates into CASSSNTNTEAFF.

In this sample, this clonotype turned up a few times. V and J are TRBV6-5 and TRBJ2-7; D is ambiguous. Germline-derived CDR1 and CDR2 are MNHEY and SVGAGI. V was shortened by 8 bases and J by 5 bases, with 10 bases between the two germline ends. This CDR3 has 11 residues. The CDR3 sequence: CASWWKNEQYV. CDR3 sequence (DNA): TGTGCCAGCTGGTGGAAAAACGAGCAGTACGTC.

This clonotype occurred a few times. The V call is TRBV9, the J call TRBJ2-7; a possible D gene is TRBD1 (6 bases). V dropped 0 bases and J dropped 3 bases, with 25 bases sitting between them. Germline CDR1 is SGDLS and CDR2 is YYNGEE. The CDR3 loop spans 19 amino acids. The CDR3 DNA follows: TGTGCCAGCAGCGTAGATCAGAGACAGGTCCCAATCGTATACTACGAGCAGTACGTC. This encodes CASSVDQRQVPIVYYEQYV.

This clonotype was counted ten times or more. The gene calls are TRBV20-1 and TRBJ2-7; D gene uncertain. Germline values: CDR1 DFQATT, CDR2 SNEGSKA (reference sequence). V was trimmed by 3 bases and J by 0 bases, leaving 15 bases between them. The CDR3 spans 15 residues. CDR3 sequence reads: CSAREPPKGSYEQYV. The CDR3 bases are TGCAGTGCTAGGGAGCCCCCCAAAGGCTCCTACGAGCAGTACGTC.

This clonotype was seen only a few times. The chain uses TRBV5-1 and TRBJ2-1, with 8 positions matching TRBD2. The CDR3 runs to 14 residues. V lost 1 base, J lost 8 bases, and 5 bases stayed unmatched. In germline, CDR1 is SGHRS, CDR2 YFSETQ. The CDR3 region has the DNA TGCGCCAGCAGCTTGCGGGGGGGCCTCGATGAGCAGTTCTTC. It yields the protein CASSLRGGLDEQFF. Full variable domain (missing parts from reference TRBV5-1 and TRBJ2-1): KAGVTQTPRYLIKTRGQQVTLSCSPISGHRSVSWYQQTPGQGLQFLFEYFSETQRNKGNFPGRFSGRQFSNSRSEMNVSTLELGDSALYLCASSLRGGLDEQFFGPGTRLTVL.

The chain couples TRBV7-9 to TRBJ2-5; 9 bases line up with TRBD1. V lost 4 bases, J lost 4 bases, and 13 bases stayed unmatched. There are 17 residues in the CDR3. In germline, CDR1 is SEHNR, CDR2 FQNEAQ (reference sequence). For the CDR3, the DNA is TGTGCCAGCAGCTCCGGACGGGACAGGGCGTTCATAGAGACCCAGTACTTC. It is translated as CASSSGRDRAFIETQYF.

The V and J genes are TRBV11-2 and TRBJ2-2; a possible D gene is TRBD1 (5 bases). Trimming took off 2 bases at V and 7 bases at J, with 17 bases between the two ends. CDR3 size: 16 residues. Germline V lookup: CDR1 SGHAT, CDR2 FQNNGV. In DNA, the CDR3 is TGTGCCAGCAGCTTACCCGGACACCCGAGAAGCGGGGAGCTGTTTTTT. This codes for CASSLPGHPRSGELFF. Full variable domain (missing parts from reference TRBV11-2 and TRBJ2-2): EAGVAQSPRYKIIEKRQSVAFWCNPISGHATLYWYQQILGQGPKLLIQFQNNGVVDDSQLPKDRFSAERLKGVDSTLKIQPAKLEDSAVYLCASSLPGHPRSGELFFGEGSRLTVL.

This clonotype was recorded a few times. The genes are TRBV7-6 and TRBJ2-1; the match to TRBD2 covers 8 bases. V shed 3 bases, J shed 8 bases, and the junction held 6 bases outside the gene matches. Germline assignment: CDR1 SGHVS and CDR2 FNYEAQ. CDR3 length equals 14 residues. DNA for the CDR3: TGTGCCAGCAGCTTCGGGGGGGCGGGCTATGAGCAGTTCTTC. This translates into CASSFGGAGYEQFF.

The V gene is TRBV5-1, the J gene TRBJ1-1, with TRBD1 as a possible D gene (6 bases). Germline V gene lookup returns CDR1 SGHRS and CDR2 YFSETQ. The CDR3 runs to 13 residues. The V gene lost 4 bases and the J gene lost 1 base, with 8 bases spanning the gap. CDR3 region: CASSKTGNTEAFF. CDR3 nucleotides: TGCGCCAGCAGCAAGACAGGGAACACTGAAGCTTTCTTT.

The CDR3: CASSQTGTPIETQYF. Written as DNA, the CDR3 is TGTGCCAGCAGCCAGACAGGAACCCCAATTGAGACCCAGTACTTC. The V call is TRBV11-2, the J call TRBJ2-5; the D gene is possibly TRBD1 (6 bases). CDR3 length: 15 amino acids. With 5 bases removed from V and 5 bases from J, the gap between germline ends came to 18 bases. Germline V CDR1 and CDR2: SGHAT, FQNNGV.

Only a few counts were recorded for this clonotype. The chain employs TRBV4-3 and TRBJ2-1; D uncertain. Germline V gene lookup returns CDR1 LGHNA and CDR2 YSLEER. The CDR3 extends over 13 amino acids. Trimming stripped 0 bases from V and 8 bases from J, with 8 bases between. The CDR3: CASSQDLGDEQFF. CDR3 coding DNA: TGCGCCAGCAGCCAAGACCTTGGGGATGAGCAGTTCTTC.

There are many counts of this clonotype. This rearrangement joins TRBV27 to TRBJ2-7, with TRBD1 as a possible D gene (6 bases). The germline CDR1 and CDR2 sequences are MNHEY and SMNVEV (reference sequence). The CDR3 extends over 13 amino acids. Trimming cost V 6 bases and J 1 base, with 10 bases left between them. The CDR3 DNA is TGTGCCAGCAGCTCGACAGGATCCTACGAGCAGTACTTC. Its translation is CASSSTGSYEQYF.

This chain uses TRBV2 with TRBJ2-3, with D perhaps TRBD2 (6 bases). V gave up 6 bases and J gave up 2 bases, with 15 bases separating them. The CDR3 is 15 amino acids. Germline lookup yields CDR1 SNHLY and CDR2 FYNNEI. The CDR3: CASSLGTSPTDTQYF. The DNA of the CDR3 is TGTGCCAGCAGCCTTGGGACTTCCCCCACAGATACGCAGTATTTT.

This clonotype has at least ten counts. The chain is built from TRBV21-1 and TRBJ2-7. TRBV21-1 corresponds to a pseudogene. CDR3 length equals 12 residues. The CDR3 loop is CASSNNRDEQYF. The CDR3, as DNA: TGTGCCAGCAGCAATAATCGTGACGAGCAGTACTTC.

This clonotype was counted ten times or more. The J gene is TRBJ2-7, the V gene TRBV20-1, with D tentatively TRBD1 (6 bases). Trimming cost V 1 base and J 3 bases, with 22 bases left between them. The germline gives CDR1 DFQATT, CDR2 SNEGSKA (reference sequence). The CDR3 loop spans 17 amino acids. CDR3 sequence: CSARGVTGGGLDYEQYF. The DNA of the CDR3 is TGCAGTGCTAGAGGAGTGACAGGTGGAGGCCTTGACTACGAGCAGTACTTC.

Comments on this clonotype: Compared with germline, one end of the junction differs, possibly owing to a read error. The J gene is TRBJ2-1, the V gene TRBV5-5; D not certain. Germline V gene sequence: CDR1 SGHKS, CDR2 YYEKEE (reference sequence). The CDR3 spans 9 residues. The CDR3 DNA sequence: TGTGCCAGGGGCACTGAGCACTTCTTC. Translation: CARGTEHFF.

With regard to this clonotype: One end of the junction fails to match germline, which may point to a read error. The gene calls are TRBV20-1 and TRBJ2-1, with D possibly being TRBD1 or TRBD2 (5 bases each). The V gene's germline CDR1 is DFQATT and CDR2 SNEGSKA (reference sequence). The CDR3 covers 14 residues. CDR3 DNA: TGCAGTGCTAGAGATTTGATCAGGATGGGGGAGCAGTCCTTC. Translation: CSARDLIRMGEQSF.

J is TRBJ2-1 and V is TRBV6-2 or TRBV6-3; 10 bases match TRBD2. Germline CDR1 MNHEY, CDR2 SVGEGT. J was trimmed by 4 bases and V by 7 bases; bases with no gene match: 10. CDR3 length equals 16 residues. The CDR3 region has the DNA TGTGCCAGCAATCGACCGCTTAGCGGGGGGTACAATGAGCAGTTCTTC. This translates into CASNRPLSGGYNEQFF.

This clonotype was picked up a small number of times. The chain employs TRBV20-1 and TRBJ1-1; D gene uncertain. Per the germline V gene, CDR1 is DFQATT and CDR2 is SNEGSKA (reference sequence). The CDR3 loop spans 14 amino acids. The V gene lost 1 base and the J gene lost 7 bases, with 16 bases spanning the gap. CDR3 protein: CSARALEHGFEAFF. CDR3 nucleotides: TGCAGTGCTAGAGCCCTCGAGCACGGCTTTGAAGCTTTCTTT.

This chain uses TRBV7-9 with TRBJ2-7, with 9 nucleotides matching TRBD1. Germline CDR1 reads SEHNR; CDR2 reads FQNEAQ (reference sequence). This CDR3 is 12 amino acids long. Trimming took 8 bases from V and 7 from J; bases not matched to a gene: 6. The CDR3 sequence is CASANDRGEQYF. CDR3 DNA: TGTGCCAGCGCCAACGACAGGGGGGAGCAGTACTTC.

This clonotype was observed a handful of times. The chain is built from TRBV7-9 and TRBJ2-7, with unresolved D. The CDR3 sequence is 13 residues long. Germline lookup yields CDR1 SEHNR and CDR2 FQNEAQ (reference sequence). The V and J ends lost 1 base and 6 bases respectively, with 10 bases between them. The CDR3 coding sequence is TGTGCCAGCAGCTTAGAGGCCCTCACCGAGCAGTACGTC. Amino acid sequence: CASSLEALTEQYV.

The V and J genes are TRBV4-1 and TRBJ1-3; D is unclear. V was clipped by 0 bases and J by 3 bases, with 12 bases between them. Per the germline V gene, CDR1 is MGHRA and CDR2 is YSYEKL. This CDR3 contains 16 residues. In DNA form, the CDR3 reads TGCGCCAGCAGCCAAGAACGGCATTTGGGTGGAAACACCATATATTTT. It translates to CASSQERHLGGNTIYF.

The CDR3 region is CASKNSEWGPLYEQYF. CDR3 DNA: TGTGCCAGCAAGAACTCGGAGTGGGGGCCCTTATACGAGCAGTACTTC. The chain recombines TRBV2 with TRBJ2-7; D possibly corresponds to TRBD1 (6 bases). Germline V gene lookup returns CDR1 SNHLY and CDR2 FYNNEI. V shed 7 bases and J shed 4 bases, with 23 bases lying between them. There are 16 residues in the CDR3.